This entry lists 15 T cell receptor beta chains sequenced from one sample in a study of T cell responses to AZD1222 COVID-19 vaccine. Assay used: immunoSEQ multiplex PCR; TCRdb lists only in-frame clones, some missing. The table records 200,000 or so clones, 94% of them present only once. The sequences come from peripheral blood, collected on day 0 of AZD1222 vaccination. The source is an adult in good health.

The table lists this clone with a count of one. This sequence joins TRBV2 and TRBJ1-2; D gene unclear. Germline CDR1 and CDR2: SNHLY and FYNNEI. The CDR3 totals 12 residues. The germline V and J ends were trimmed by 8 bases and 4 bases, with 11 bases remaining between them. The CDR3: CASPDIRYGYTF. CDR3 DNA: TGTGCCAGCCCTGACATCCGCTATGGCTACACCTTC.

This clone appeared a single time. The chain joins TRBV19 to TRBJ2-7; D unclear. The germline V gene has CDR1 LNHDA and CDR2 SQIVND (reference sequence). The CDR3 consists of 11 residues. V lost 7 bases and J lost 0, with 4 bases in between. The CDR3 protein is CASKDSYEQYF. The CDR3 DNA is TGTGCCAGTAAGGACTCCTACGAGCAGTACTTC.

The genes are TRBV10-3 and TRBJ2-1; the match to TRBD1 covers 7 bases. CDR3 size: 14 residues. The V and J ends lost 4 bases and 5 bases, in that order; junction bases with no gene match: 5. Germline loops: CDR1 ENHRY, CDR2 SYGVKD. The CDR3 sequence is CAISVGTANNEQFF. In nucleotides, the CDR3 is TGTGCCATCAGTGTGGGGACAGCAAACAATGAGCAGTTCTTC.

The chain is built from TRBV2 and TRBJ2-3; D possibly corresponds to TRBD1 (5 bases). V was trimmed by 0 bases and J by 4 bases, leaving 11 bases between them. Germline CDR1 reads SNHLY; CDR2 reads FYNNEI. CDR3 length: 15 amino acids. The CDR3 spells CASSEARRVADTQYF. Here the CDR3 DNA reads TGTGCCAGCAGTGAAGCTCGCAGGGTGGCAGATACGCAGTATTTT.

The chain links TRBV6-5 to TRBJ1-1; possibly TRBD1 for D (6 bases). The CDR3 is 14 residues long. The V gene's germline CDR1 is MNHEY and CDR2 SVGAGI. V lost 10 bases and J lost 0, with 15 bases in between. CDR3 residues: CATSRQGMNTEAFF. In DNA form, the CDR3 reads TGTGCCACCTCCCGGCAGGGGATGAACACTGAAGCTTTCTTT.

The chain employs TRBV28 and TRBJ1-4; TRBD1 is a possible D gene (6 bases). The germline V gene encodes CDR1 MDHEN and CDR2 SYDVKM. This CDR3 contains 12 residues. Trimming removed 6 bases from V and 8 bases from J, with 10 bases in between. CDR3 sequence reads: CASRTGGEKLFF. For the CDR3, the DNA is TGTGCCAGCAGGACAGGTGGCGAAAAACTGTTTTTT.

For the CDR3, the DNA is TGTGCCAGTACCGCGGGGGCAGGTCGTAACTATGGCTACACCTTC. Amino acid sequence: CASTAGAGRNYGYTF. This chain connects TRBV19 to TRBJ1-2; a possible D gene is TRBD1 (6 bases). Deletions cut 7 bases from V and 1 base from J, with 16 bases between. Germline V CDR1 and CDR2: LNHDA, SQIVND (reference sequence). The CDR3 covers 15 residues.

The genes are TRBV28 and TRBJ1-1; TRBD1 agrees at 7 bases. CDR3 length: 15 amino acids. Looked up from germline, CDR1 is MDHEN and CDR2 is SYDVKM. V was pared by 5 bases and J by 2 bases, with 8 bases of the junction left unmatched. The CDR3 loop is CASSARQGRNTEAFF. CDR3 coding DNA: TGTGCCAGCAGTGCCCGACAGGGAAGAAACACTGAAGCTTTCTTT. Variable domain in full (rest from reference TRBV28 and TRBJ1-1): DVKVTQSSRYLVKRTGEKVFLECVQDMDHENMFWYRQDPGLGLRLIYFSYDVKMKEKGDIPEGYSVSREKKERFSLILESASTNQTSMYLCASSARQGRNTEAFFGQGTRLTVV.

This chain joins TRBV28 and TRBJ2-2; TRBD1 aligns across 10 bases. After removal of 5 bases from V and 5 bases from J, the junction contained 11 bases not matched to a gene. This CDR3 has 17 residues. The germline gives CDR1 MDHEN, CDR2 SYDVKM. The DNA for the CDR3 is TGTGCCAGCAGTACCTGGTCTGGGACAGGGGAAACCGGGGAGCTGTTTTTT. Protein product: CASSTWSGTGETGELFF.

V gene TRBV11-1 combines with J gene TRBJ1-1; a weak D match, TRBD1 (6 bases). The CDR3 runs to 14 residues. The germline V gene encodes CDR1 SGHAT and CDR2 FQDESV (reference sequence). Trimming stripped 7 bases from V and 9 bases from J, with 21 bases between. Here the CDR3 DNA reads TGTGCCAGCACCCTAAACAGGGATTATGGACAAGCTTTCTTT. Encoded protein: CASTLNRDYGQAFF.

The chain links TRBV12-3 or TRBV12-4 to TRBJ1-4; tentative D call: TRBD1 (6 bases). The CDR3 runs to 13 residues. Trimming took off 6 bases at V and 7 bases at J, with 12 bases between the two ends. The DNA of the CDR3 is TGTGCCAGCAGCCCCAGGGGCGGTGAAAAACTGTTTTTT. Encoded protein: CASSPRGGEKLFF.

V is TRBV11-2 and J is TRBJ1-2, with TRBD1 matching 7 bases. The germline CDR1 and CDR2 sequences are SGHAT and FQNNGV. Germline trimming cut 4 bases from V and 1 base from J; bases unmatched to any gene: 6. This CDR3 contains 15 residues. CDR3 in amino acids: CASSSRTGYNYGYTF. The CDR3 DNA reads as TGTGCCAGCAGCTCCCGGACAGGTTATAACTATGGCTACACCTTC.

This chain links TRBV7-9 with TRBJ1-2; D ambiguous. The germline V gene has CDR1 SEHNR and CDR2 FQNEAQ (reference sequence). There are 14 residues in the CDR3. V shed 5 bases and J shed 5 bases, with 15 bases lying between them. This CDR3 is CASSPERPWYGYTF. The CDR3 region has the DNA TGTGCCAGCAGCCCCGAGAGACCGTGGTATGGCTACACCTTC.

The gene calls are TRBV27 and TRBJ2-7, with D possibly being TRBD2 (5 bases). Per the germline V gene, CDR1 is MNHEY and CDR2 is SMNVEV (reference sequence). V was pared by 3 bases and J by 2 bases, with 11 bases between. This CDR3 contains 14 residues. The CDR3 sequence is CASSFFTGAYEQYF. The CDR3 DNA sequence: TGTGCCAGCAGTTTTTTCACCGGGGCCTACGAGCAGTACTTC.

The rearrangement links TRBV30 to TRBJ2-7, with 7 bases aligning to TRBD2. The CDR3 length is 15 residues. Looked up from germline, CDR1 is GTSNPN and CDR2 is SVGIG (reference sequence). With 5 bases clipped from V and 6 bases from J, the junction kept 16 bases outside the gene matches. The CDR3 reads CAWHTGIAGSGEQYF. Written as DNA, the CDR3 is TGTGCCTGGCACACTGGAATAGCGGGTTCAGGCGAGCAGTACTTC.